A single sample gave rise to the 18 T cell receptor beta chains below, sequenced in a study of control samples from healthy donors and cancer patients (dated by TCRdb to about 2020). Libraries came from the immunoSEQ multiplex PCR assay. What TCRdb holds here is the immuneACCESS table cut down to in-frame rearrangements. Part of the clones is not present; checked against another copy, under half of the missing clones reflect an unresolved V gene, and the others are unexplained. This sample lists more than 30,000 clones; 94% were detected once. The top ten clones comprise about 7% of the sample. Input material: blood. These receptor sequences come from a man aged 55 to 70 in good health.

This clone was counted once. J is TRBJ1-4 and V is TRBV28, with D tentatively TRBD1 (6 bases). This CDR3 is built from 16 residues. Trimming left V 4 bases short and J 0 bases short, with 12 bases between. Per the germline V gene, CDR1 is MDHEN and CDR2 is SYDVKM. The CDR3 DNA reads TGTGCCAGCAGTTACACCTACAGGGCAACTAATGAAAAACTGTTTTTT. It encodes CASSYTYRATNEKLFF.

The CDR3 DNA reads TGTGCCAGCAGTTTCGGGCAGAAAACCTATGGCTACACCTTC. It translates to CASSFGQKTYGYTF. V and J are TRBV28 and TRBJ1-2; D is unresolved. V was trimmed by 3 bases and J by 4 bases, leaving 12 bases between them. CDR1 is MDHEN, CDR2 SYDVKM, per germline. This CDR3 is built from 14 residues.

This clone came up once. In the same sample, other DNA sequences code for this CDR3. The V call is TRBV12-2, the J call TRBJ1-4. TRBV12-2 is designated a pseudogene. This CDR3 region has 16 residues. CDR3 nucleotide sequence: TGTGCAAGTCGCCCCAAGGTGCAAACAACTAATGAAAAACTGTTTTTT. It is translated as CASRPKVQTTNEKLFF.

The CDR3 coding sequence is TGTGCCAGTAGTACCACAGCGCGGGGGGGCTCCTACGAGCAGTACTTC. Amino acids: CASSTTARGGSYEQYF. The V call is TRBV19, the J call TRBJ2-7; 9 bases agree with TRBD2. V dropped 4 bases and J dropped 0; count of bases not matched to a gene: 7. The CDR3 is 16 residues long. Germline V lookup: CDR1 LNHDA, CDR2 SQIVND (reference sequence).

V usage is TRBV6-2 or TRBV6-3 and J usage is TRBJ2-1, with TRBD1 matching over 7 bases. V dropped 5 bases and J dropped 9; count of bases not matched to a gene: 7. The V gene's germline CDR1 is MNHEY and CDR2 SVGEGT. This CDR3 is built from 13 residues. The CDR3 here is CASSGTGESEQFF. The CDR3 region has the DNA TGTGCCAGCAGTGGAACAGGGGAGAGTGAGCAGTTCTTC.

The rearrangement links TRBV9 to TRBJ1-3; no reliable D call. The V and J ends lost 3 bases and 0 bases respectively, with 13 bases between them. The CDR3 runs to 16 residues. CDR1 SGDLS and CDR2 YYNGEE come from the germline V gene. This chain's CDR3 is CASSAPGWTSGNTIYF. Here the CDR3 DNA reads TGTGCCAGCAGCGCCCCGGGGTGGACCTCTGGAAACACCATATATTTT.

The genes are TRBV6-2 or TRBV6-3 and TRBJ2-1; perhaps TRBD2 as D (5 bases). The CDR3 extends over 14 amino acids. Trimming left V 2 bases short and J 8 bases short, with 13 bases between. Germline loops: CDR1 MNHEY, CDR2 SVGEGT. This CDR3 reads CASSYNHRGYEQFF. The CDR3 DNA follows: TGTGCCAGCAGTTACAATCACCGAGGGTATGAGCAGTTCTTC.

The rearrangement uses TRBV4-3 and TRBJ1-1; D uncertain. The CDR3 loop spans 16 amino acids. Between the trimmed V and J ends, which lost 0 bases and 5 bases, there was a span of 16 bases. Germline CDR1 LGHNA, CDR2 YSLEER. DNA of the CDR3: TGCGCCAGCAGCCAAGATGCGGTTCCCTTTAGGACTGAAGCTTTCTTT. It specifies CASSQDAVPFRTEAFF.

The chain couples TRBV6-5 to TRBJ1-2, with 7 bases lining up with TRBD1. The CDR3 has 13 amino acids. Losses at the gene ends were 7 bases for V and 2 bases for J; bases not matched to a gene: 4. The germline gives CDR1 MNHEY, CDR2 SVGAGI. Written as DNA, the CDR3 is TGTGCCAGCAAACAACAGGGGAACTATGGCTACACCTTC. This encodes CASKQQGNYGYTF.

The chain uses TRBV28 and TRBJ1-1; 9 bases line up with TRBD1. Germline V gene lookup returns CDR1 MDHEN and CDR2 SYDVKM. With V trimmed by 10 bases and J by 5 bases, 8 bases remained unmatched. The CDR3 spans 13 residues. The CDR3 loop reads CAILTGGVTEAFF. In nucleotides, the CDR3 is TGTGCCATCCTGACAGGGGGGGTGACTGAAGCTTTCTTT. Full variable domain (remainder filled in from reference TRBV28 and TRBJ1-1): DVKVTQSSRYLVKRTGEKVFLECVQDMDHENMFWYRQDPGLGLRLIYFSYDVKMKEKGDIPEGYSVSREKKERFSLILESASTNQTSMYLCAILTGGVTEAFFGQGTRLTVV.

This chain joins TRBV7-8 and TRBJ2-3; 12 bases are shared with TRBD2. Germline trimming cut 3 bases from V and 2 bases from J; bases unmatched to any gene: 9. The CDR3 length is 18 residues. Per germline, CDR1 SGHVS and CDR2 FQNEAQ. The CDR3 DNA is TGTGCCAGCAGCTTGGGACGATGGACTAGCGGGGACACAGATACGCAGTATTTT. It is translated as CASSLGRWTSGDTDTQYF.

CDR3 in DNA: TGTGCCAGCAGCCGCCCTGGGGGCGCAAACCTGGGAGATACGCAGTATTTT. Translating it yields CASSRPGGANLGDTQYF. V gene TRBV16 combines with J gene TRBJ2-3; D is perhaps TRBD1 (6 bases). CDR3 length equals 17 residues. Germline V lookup: CDR1 KGHSY, CDR2 FQNENV. Trimming shortened V by 4 bases and J by 5 bases, and 22 bases separated the two germline ends.

V is TRBV5-1 and J is TRBJ2-6, with D unclear. Trimming left V 0 bases short and J 0 bases short, with 7 bases between. Germline V CDR1 and CDR2: SGHRS, YFSETQ. The CDR3 length is 16 residues. For the CDR3, the DNA is TGCGCCAGCAGCTTGGCCTCCGACTCTGGGGCCAACGTCCTGACTTTC. It specifies CASSLASDSGANVLTF.

The V and J genes are TRBV11-2 and TRBJ1-5; D gene uncertain. This CDR3 is 13 amino acids long. V lost 1 base and J lost 6, with 7 bases in between. Germline CDR1 and CDR2: SGHAT and FQNNGV. The CDR3 region is CASSLGQRQPQHF. CDR3 DNA sequence: TGTGCCAGCAGCTTAGGTCAGCGTCAGCCCCAGCATTTT.

The V gene is TRBV10-3, the J gene TRBJ1-4; D is unresolved. The CDR3 totals 13 residues. The ends were cut back, 6 bases at V and 2 bases at J, with 7 bases in the middle. Germline V lookup: CDR1 ENHRY, CDR2 SYGVKD. Written as DNA, the CDR3 is TGTGCCATCAGCCGAAGGACTAATGAAAAACTGTTTTTT. Translation gives CAISRRTNEKLFF.

The V and J genes are TRBV24-1 and TRBJ2-3; no reliable D call. This CDR3 is built from 13 residues. Germline CDR1 and CDR2: KGHDR and SFDVKD. Between the trimmed V and J ends, which lost 4 bases and 3 bases, there was a span of 7 bases. CDR3 region: CATSDSLTDTQYF. As DNA, the CDR3 is TGTGCCACCAGTGACTCTTTGACAGATACGCAGTATTTT.

This clone was seen just once. The V gene is TRBV5-1, the J gene TRBJ2-1; 16 nucleotides match TRBD2. CDR1 and CDR2 from the germline V gene are SGHRS and YFSETQ. V was pared by 0 bases and J by 7 bases, with 4 bases of the junction left unmatched. This CDR3 contains 17 residues. DNA of the CDR3: TGCGCCAGCAGCTTGGCGGGACTAGCGGGGGGGCTGAATGAGCAGTTCTTC. It translates to CASSLAGLAGGLNEQFF.

This chain links TRBV25-1 with TRBJ1-3; D is ambiguous. This CDR3 contains 17 residues. Germline CDR1 reads MGHDK; CDR2 reads SYGVNS. V lost 8 bases, J lost 3 bases, and 23 bases lay in between. The CDR3 reads CASRARGSEGFGNTIYF. CDR3 DNA sequence: TGTGCCAGCCGCGCCCGTGGAAGTGAAGGATTTGGAAACACCATATATTTT.